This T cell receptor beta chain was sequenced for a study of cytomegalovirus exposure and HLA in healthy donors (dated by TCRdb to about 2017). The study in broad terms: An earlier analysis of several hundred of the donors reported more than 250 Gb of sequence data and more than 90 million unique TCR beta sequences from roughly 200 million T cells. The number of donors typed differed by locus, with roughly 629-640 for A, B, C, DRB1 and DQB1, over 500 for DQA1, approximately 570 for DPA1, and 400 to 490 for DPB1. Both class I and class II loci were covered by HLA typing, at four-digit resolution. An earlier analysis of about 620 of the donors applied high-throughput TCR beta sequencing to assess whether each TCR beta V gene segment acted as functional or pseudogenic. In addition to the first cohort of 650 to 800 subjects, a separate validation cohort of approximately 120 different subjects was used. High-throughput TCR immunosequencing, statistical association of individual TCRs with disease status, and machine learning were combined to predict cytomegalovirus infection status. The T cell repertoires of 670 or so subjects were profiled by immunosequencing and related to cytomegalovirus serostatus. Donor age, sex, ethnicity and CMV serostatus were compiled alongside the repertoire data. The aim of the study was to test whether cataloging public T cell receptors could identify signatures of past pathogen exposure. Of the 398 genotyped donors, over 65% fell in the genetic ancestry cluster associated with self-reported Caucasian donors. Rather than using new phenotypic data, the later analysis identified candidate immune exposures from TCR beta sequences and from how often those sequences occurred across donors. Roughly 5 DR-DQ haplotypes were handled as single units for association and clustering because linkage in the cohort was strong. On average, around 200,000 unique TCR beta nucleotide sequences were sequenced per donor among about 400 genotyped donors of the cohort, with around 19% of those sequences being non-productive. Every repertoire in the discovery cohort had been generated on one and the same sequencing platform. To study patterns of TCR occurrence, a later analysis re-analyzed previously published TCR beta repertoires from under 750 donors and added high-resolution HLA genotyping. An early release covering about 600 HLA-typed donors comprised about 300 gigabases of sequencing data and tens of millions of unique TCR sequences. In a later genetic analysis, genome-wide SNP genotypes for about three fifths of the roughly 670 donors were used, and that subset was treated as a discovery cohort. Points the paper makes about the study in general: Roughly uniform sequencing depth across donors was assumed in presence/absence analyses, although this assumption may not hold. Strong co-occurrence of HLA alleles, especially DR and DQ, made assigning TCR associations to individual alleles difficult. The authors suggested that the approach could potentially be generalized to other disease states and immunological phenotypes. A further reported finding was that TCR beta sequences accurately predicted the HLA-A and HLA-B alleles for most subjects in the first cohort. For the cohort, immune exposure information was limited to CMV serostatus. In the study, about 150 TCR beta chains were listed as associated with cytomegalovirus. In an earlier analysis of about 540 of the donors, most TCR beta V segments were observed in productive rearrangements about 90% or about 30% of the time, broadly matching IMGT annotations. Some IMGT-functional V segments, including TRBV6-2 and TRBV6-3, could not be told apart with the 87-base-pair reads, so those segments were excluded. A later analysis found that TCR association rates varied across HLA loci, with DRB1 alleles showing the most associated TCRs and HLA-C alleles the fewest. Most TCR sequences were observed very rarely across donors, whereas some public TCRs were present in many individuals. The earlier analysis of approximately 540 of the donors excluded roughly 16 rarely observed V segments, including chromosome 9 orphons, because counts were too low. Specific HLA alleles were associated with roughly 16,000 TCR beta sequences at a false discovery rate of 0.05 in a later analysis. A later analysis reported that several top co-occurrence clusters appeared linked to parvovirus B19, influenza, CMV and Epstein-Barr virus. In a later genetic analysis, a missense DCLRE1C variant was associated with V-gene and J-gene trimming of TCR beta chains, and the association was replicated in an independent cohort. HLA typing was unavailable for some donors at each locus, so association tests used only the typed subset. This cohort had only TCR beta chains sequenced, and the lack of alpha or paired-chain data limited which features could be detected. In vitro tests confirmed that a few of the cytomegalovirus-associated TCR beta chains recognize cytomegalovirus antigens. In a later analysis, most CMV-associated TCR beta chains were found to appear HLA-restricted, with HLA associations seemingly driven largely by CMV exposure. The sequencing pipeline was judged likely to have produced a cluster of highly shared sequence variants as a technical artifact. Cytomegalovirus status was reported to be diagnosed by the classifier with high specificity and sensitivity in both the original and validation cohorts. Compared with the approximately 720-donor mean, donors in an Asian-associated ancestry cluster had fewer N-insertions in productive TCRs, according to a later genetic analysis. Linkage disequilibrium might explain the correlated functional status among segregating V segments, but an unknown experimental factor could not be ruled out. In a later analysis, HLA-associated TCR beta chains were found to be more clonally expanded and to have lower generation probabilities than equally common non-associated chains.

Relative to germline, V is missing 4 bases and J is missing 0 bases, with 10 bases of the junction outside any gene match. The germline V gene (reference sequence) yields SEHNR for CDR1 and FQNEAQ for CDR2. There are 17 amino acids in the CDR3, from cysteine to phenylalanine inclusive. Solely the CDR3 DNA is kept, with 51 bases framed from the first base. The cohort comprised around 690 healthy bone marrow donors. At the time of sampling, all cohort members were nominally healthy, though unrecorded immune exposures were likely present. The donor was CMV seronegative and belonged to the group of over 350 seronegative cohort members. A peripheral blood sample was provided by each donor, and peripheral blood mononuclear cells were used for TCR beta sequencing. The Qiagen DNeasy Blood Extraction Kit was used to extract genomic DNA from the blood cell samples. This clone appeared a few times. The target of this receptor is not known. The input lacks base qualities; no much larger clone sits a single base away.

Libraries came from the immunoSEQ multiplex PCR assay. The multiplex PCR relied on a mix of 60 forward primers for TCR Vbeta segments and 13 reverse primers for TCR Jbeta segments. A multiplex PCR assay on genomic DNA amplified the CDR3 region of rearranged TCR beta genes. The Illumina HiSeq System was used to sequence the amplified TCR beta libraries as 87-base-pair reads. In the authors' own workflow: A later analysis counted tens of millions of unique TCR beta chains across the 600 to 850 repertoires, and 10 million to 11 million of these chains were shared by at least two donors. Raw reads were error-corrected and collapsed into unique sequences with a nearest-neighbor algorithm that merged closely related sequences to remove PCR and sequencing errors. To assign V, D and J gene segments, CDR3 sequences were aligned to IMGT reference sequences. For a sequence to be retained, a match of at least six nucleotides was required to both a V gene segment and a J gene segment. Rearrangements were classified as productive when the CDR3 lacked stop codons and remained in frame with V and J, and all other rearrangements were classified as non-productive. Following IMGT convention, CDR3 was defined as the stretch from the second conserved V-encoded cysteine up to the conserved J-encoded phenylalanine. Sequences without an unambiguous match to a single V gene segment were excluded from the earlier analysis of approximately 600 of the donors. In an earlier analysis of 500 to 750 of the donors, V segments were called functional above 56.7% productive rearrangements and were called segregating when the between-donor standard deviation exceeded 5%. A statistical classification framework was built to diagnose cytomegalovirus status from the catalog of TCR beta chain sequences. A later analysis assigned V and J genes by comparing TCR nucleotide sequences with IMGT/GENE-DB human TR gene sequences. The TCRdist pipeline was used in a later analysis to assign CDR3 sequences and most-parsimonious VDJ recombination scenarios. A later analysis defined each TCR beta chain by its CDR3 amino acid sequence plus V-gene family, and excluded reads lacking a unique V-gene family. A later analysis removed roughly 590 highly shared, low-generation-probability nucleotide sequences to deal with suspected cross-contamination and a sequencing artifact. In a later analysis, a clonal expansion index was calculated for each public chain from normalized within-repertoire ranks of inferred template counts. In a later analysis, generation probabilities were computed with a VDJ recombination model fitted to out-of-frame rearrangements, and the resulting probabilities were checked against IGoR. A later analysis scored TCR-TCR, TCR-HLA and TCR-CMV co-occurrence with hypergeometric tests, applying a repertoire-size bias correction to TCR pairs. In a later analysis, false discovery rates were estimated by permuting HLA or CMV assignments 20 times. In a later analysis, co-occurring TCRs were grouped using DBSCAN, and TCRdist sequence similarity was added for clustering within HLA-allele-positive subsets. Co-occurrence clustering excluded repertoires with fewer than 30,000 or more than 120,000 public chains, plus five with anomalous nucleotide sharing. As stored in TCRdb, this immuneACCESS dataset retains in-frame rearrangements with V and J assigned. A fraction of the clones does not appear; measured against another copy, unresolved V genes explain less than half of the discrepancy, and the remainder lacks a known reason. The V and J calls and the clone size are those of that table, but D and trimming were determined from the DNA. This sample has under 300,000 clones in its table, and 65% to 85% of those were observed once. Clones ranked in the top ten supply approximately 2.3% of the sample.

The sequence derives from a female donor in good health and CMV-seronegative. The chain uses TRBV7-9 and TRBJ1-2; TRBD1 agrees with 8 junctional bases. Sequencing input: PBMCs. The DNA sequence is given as TGTGCCAGCAGCTCGTCACCAGGACAGGGAGCTAACTATGGCTACACCTTC. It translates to CASSSSPGQGANYGYTF.